This TCR beta chain came from a study of blood T cell repertoires in COVID-19 (dated by TCRdb to 2020 to 2021). In terms of the full investigation: Samples from collaborators originated in the United States, Italy and Spain and spanned both the acute and convalescent phases of COVID-19. The material from the prospective study consisted of cDNA or gDNA derived from T cells, B-cell-depleted T cells, or PBMCs. The dataset comprised deeply sampled blood TCRbeta repertoires from subjects exposed to, actively infected with, or recovered from COVID-19. The repertoires were made available in a free public database intended to serve as a resource for research on the immune response to SARS-CoV-2. Samples came from the ongoing ImmuneRACE study (first 160 participants) plus 1,254 subjects from 6 global collaborators. Sample metadata almost always included a de-identified subject ID, COVID-19 status, age in years and sex. Where HLA class I and class II types were available, the types were taken from metadata supplied by the sample provider, not from assay-based typing. The research as a whole found: The amount of clinical and demographic metadata varied by source and participant and was provided uncurated.

Turning to this clone: Its antigen is still unknown. Base qualities are not at hand, and no much larger clone is one base apart.

TCRbeta CDR3 regions were amplified from genomic DNA using the immunoSEQ Assay, a bias-controlled multiplex PCR. For the original study's pipeline: The number of nucleated cells in each sample was estimated by amplification of reference gene primers within the assay. To quantify the absolute abundance of each unique TCRbeta CDR3 rearrangement, sequence reads were collapsed and filtered. For each sample, productive Simpson clonality was calculated as the square root of Simpson's diversity index across productive rearrangements. Not all clones reach the TCRdb copy of this immuneACCESS table, which keeps in-frame sequences only. Checked studies attribute under half of the gap to unresolved V genes and leave the rest unexplained. V, J and clone size reflect that table, while D and trimming were determined from the DNA. The sample table records about 310,000 clones; nearly 90% of these occur just once. The ten largest account for around 1% of the sample.

In Seattle, one collaborating source enrolled patients while the infection was active and tracked those patients longitudinally over the course of disease. Each collaborating institution followed its own protocols to collect whole blood in K2EDTA tubes. For TCRbeta analysis, collaborators shipped samples as frozen whole blood, isolated PBMCs, or DNA extracted from either of those sample types. Sequenced input: peripheral blood. This sequence was found in a woman aged 40 to 49 with COVID-19, enrolled during active disease.

The CDR3 has the sequence CASSPQLREKLFF. In nucleotide form, the sequence is TGTGCCAGCAGCCCACAATTGCGGGAAAAACTGTTTTTT. Recombination connected TRBV7-2 to TRBJ1-4; too little of a D gene remains to name it. The germline V gene yields SGHTA for CDR1 and FQGNSA for CDR2. V drops 5 bases and J drops 8 bases, leaving 12 bases in between. From the cysteine up to the phenylalanine, the CDR3 has a length of 13 residues. CDR3 DNA only is kept here, 39 bases in frame from base 1. This CDR3, with the reference TRBV7-2 and TRBJ1-4 proteins standing in past its ends, gives the full variable domain GAGVSQSPSNKVTEKGKDVELRCDPISGHTALYWYRQSLGQGLEFLIYFQGNSAPDKSGLPSDRFSAERTGGSVSTLTIQRTQQEDSAVYLCASSPQLREKLFFGSGTQLSVL.